There are a few counts of the clone carrying this T cell receptor (beta chain). A Seattle source enrolled patients during active infection and followed them longitudinally. The table came from immunoSEQ multiplex PCR; TCRdb's copy has only in-frame clones and leaves some out. The sample holds 150,000 to 190,000 clones, around 84% seen once. The V end was cut by 4 bases, the J end by 7 bases, with 14 bases between. The length of the CDR3 is 14 residues. Germline values: CDR1 MNHNY, CDR2 SVGAGI (reference sequence). The sample originates from a study of blood T cell repertoires in COVID-19. Study-wide context: COVID-19 samples, acute and convalescent, were from the United States, Italy and Spain. The analysed material was cDNA or gDNA that came from T cells, B-cell-depleted T cells, or PBMCs.

The chain joins TRBV6-6 to TRBJ2-1, with D possibly being TRBD2 (5 bases). The source is a woman in her sixties with COVID-19, enrolled during active disease. Sample: peripheral blood. The CDR3 coding sequence is TGTGCCAGCAGTTTCCTAGCTCCGGCAAATGAGCAGTTCTTC. It is translated as CASSFLAPANEQFF.